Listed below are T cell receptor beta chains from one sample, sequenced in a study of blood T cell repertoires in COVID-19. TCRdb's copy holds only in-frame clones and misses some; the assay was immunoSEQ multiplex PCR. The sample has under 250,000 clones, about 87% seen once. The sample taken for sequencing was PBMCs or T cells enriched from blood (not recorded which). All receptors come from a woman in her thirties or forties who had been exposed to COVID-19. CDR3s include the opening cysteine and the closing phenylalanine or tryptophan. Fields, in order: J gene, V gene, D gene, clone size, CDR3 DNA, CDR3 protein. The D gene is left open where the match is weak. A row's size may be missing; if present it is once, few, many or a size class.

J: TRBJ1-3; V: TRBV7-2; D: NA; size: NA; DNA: TGTGCCAGCAGCTTAGCCCTAATCCAACTACAGGTTGTGGGTTCTAGAAACACCATATATTTT; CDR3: CASSLALIQLQVVGSRNTIYF
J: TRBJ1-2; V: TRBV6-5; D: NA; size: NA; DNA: TGTGCCAGCAGTTCCCAAACCTACCGGGACAAGTATGGCTACACCTTC; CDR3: CASSSQTYRDKYGYTF
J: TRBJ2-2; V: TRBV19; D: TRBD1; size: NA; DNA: TGTGCCAGTGGGTCGGGACAGGTGTTCACCGGGGAGCTGTTTTTT; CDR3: CASGSGQVFTGELFF
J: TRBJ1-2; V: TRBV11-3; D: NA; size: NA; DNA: TGTGCCAGCAGCCAACAGGGAGACGGATATGGCTACACCTTC; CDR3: CASSQQGDGYGYTF
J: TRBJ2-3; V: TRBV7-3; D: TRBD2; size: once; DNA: TGTGCCAGCAGCTTCTCTAGCGGGGGATCAGATACGCAGTATTTT; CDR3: CASSFSSGGSDTQYF
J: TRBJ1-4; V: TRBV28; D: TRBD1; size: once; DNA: TGTGCCAGCAGTTCCGGGACAGGCGACCGACGAAAGAAACTGTTTTTT; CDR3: CASSSGTGDRRKKLFF
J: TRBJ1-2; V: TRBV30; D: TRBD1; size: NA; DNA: TGTGCCTCGTCCCTGGGACAGGGGGAACGGGGCTATGGCTACACCTTC; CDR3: CASSLGQGERGYGYTF
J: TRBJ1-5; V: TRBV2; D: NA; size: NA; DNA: TGTGCCAGCAGGAGCGAAGGGAGCCAGCCCCAGCATTTT; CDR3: CASRSEGSQPQHF
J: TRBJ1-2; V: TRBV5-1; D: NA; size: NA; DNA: TGCGCCAGCAGCCAGGAGCGGGGGTGGAGTTACATTAAGAAGGCTAACTATGGCTACACCTTC; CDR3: CASSQERGWSYIKKANYGYTF
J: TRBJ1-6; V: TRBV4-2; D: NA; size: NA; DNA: TGTGCCAGCAGCCCCCCCTCCGAGGGAAATTCACCCCTCCACTTT; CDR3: CASSPPSEGNSPLHF
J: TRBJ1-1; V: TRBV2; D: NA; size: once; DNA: TGTGCCAGCACCACGGAGCAGAACACTGAAGCTTTCTTT; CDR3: CASTTEQNTEAFF
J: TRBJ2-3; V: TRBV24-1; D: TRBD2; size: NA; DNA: TGTGCCACCAGTTCCGGGCCCCTCGCCGGGAGGGAGGTCGGAGATACGCAGTATTTT; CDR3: CATSSGPLAGREVGDTQYF
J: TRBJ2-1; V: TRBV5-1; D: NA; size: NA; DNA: TGCGCCAGCAGCTTGGGTAGCAATGAGCAGTTCTTC; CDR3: CASSLGSNEQFF